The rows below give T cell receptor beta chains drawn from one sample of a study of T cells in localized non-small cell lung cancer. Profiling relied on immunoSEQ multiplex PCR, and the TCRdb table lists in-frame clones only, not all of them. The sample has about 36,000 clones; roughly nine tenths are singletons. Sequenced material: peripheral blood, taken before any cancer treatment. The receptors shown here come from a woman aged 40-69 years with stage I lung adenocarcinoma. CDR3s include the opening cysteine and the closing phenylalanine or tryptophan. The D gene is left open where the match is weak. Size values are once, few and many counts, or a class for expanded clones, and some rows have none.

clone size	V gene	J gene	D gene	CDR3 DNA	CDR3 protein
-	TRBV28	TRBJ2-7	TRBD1	TGTGCCAGCACCTTTGGGGACAGACGACACGAGCAGTACTTC	CASTFGDRRHEQYF
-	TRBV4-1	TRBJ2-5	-	TGCGCCAGCAGCCAAGATCGGGTCGAGGAGACCCAGTACTTC	CASSQDRVEETQYF
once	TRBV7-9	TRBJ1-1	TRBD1	TGTGCCAGCAGCCAACACCGGGACAGGGAGGGCTTTGGGGCTTTCTTT	CASSQHRDREGFGAFF
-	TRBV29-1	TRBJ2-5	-	TGCAGCGTTGGACAGGCGCAAGAGACCCAGTACTTC	CSVGQAQETQYF
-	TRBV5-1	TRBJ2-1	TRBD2	TGCGCCAGCAGCAGACGTATTACCGGGACTAGCGGGAGCTCCTACAATGAGCAGTTCTTC	CASSRRITGTSGSSYNEQFF
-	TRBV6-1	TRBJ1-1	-	TGTGCCAGCACCCTTCGGACAGTGAACACTGAAGCTTTCTTT	CASTLRTVNTEAFF
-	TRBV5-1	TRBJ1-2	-	TGCGCCAGCAGCTTGATGGGGACGGGGGAATCCGATGGCTACACCTTC	CASSLMGTGESDGYTF
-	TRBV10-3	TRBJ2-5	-	TGTGCCATCAGTGGGGAGACAGGGCGGGATATGGAGACCCAGTACTTC	CAISGETGRDMETQYF
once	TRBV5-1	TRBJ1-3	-	TGCGCCAGCAGCTTGGAAGCAGGATCGGCCATATATTTT	CASSLEAGSAIYF
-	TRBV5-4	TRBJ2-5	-	TGTGCCAGCAGCTTGGGCGATGGAAAAGAGACCCAGTACTTC	CASSLGDGKETQYF
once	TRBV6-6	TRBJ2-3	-	TGTGCCAGCAAACAAAAGGGGACAGATACGCAGTATTTT	CASKQKGTDTQYF
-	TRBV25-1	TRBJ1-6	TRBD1	TGTGCCAGCAGAGCCGGACAGGGATGGAATTCACCCCTCCACTTT	CASRAGQGWNSPLHF
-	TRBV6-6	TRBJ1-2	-	TGTGCCAGCAGTTACCAGGGTAGAAACTATGGCTACACCTTC	CASSYQGRNYGYTF
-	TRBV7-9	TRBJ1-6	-	TGTGCCAGCAGCCCTACCCAAGACTCGATCTTTAATTCACCCCTCCACTTT	CASSPTQDSIFNSPLHF
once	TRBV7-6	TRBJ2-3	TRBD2	TGTGCCAGCAGCTTAGCGGATTTCGGACTAGCGGGGAAGAATACGCAGTATTTT	CASSLADFGLAGKNTQYF
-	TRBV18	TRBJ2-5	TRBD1	TGTGCCAGCTCACCCCAACTCGGGACAGTAGAGACCCAGTACTTC	CASSPQLGTVETQYF
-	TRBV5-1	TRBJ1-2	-	TGCGCCAGCAGCTTGGGACTGGGGGCCCTTGATGGCTACACCTTC	CASSLGLGALDGYTF
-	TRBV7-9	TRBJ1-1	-	TGTGCCAGCAGCTCACAGACTCTGAACACTGAAGCTTTCTTT	CASSSQTLNTEAFF
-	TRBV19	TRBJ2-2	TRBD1	TGTGCCAGTAAAATTTCCAGGGGGAGCACCGGGGAGCTGTTTTTT	CASKISRGSTGELFF
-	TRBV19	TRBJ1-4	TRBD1	TGTGCCAGTCGACGGACAGGGGACTACTTTGCAACTAATGAAAAACTGTTTTTT	CASRRTGDYFATNEKLFF
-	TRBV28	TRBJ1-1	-	TGTGCCAGCAGTTTAGGTTATGTCAGCAACACTGAAGCTTTCTTT	CASSLGYVSNTEAFF
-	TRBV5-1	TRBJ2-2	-	TGCGCCAGCAGCTTGGAAGGACTCGGGGAGCTGTTTTTT	CASSLEGLGELFF
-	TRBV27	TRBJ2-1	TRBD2	TGTGCCAGCAGTTTAATGGGAGGGCGAAACTCCTACAATGAGCAGTTCTTC	CASSLMGGRNSYNEQFF
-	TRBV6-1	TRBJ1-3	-	TGTGCCAGCAGTGAAGGGACAGATCCTGGAAACACCATATATTTT	CASSEGTDPGNTIYF
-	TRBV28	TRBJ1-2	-	TGTGCCAGCAGTTTAGGGACCTATGGCTACACCTTC	CASSLGTYGYTF
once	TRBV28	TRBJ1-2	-	TGTGCCAGCAGTTTAAGGCATGGAGGGTATGGCTACACCTTC	CASSLRHGGYGYTF
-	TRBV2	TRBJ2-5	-	TGTGCCAGCACTCGGACAGAAGAGACCCAGTACTTC	CASTRTEETQYF
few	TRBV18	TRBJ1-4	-	TGTGCCAGCTCACCGGTACTAAGTAATGAAAAACTGTTTTTT	CASSPVLSNEKLFF